This TCR beta chain was identified in a study of cytomegalovirus exposure and HLA in healthy donors. Study observations and caveats: Researchers reported in a later analysis that common viral pathogens appeared linked to several top clusters. In an earlier analysis, productive rearrangement rates for most beta V segments clustered near 87% or 30%.

The PCR employed 60 Vbeta primers together with 13 Jbeta primers. Some clones are missing from TCRdb's copy, which holds only in-frame ones; the method was immunoSEQ multiplex PCR. The data show about 180,000 clones, approximately 79% seen once. The CDR3 spans 15 residues. The V gene lost 1 base and the J gene lost 3 bases, with 11 bases spanning the gap. Germline loops: CDR1 MNHEY, CDR2 SVGAGI. Concerning this clone itself: What it binds is not known.

The sequenced sample was PBMCs. The chain employs TRBV6-5 and TRBJ2-3, with D possibly being TRBD2 (7 bases). The sequence came from a woman in her 40s in good health and CMV-seronegative. CDR3 region: CASSYLRGGTDTQYF. In DNA, the CDR3 is TGTGCCAGCAGTTACTTAAGGGGGGGGACAGATACGCAGTATTTT.